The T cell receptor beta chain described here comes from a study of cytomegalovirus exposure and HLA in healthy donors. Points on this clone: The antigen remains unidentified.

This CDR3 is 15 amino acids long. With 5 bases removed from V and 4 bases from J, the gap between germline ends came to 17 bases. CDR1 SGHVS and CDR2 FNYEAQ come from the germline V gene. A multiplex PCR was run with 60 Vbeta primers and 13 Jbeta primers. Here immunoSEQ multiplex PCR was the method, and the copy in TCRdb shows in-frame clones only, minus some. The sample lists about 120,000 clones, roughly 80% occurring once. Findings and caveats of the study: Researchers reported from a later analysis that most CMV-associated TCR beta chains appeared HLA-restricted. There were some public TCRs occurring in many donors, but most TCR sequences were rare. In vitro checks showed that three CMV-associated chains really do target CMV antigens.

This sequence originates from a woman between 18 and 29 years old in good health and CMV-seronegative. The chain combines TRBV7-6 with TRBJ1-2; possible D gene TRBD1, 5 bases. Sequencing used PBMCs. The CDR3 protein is CASSPSQGPSYGYTF. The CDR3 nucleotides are TGTGCCAGCAGCCCCTCGCAGGGTCCCTCCTATGGCTACACCTTC. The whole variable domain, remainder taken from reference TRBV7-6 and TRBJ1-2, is GAGVSQSPRYKVTKRGQDVALRCDPISGHVSLYWYRQALGQGPEFLTYFNYEAQQDKSGLPNDRFSAERPEGSISTLTIQRTEQRDSAMYRCASSPSQGPSYGYTFGSGTRLTVV.